Listed here is a single T cell receptor (beta chain). Some clones are missing from TCRdb's copy, which holds only in-frame ones; the method was immunoSEQ multiplex PCR. The table includes approximately 140,000 clones, roughly 87% detected once. This sample stems from a study of blood T cell repertoires in COVID-19. About the study: COVID-19 samples from acute and convalescent phases originated in the United States, Italy and Spain.

Germline V CDR1 and CDR2: SGHTA, FQGNSA. This CDR3 region has 16 residues. Trimming at V came to 2 bases and at J to 2 bases, leaving 6 bases not matched to a gene. Enrolled through a virtual design, the participants were between about 18 and 100 years of age and came from 24 US areas. Participant reports of clinical history set cohort assignment. Participants classified as exposed had met a COVID-19 case within 2 weeks before study entry. The chain recombines TRBV7-2 with TRBJ2-1, with 7 bases matching TRBD2. This TCR derives from a woman in her thirties or forties who had been exposed to COVID-19. The source material was PBMCs or T cells enriched from blood (not recorded which). The CDR3 protein is CASSLNGLVPYNEQFF. In nucleotides, the CDR3 is TGTGCCAGCAGCTTAAACGGACTAGTCCCCTACAATGAGCAGTTCTTC. Filled out from reference TRBV7-2 and TRBJ2-1, the complete variable domain reads GAGVSQSPSNKVTEKGKDVELRCDPISGHTALYWYRQSLGQGLEFLIYFQGNSAPDKSGLPSDRFSAERTGGSVSTLTIQRTQQEDSAVYLCASSLNGLVPYNEQFFGPGTRLTVL.